Each of the 24 T cell receptor beta chains below was sequenced from the same sample in a study of human T cells and chemical hapten exposure. Regarding time point: pre-sensitization, week 0. Regarding treatment: therapeutic diphenylcyclopropenone sensitization with weekly scalp DPC. TCRdb re-derived calls from the RACE reads in MiXCR, one entry per CDR3 protein. The data contain roughly 380,000 distinct CDR3 sequences, 4.5% to 6% of them seen just once; the ten biggest clones take up 2.5% to 3%. The sample consisted of whole blood, taken in connection with sensitization to the hapten diphenylcyclopropenone (DPC). All receptors derive from a woman between 45 and 60 years old with alopecia areata. Some clones in this sample may be carry-over from other donors' samples.

In this sample, this clonotype turned up many times. This chain connects TRBV20-1 to TRBJ2-7, with 7 positions matching TRBD1. Germline V gene data show CDR1 as DFQATT and CDR2 as SNEGSKA (reference sequence). Unmatched junction bases numbered 6, after V lost 5 bases and J lost 2 bases. The CDR3 loop spans 13 amino acids. CDR3 nucleotides: TGCAGTGCTCCATCGACAGGGACCTACGAGCAGTACTTC. Protein: CSAPSTGTYEQYF.

The table lists this clonotype with a few counts. This sequence joins TRBV11-2 and TRBJ2-1; no reliable D call. The CDR3 loop spans 14 amino acids. CDR1 and CDR2 from the germline V gene are SGHAT and FQNNGV. Trimming removed 3 bases at V and 5 bases at J, with 11 bases between. DNA for the CDR3: TGTGCCAGCAGCTTCAGGCCAGAAAACAATGAGCAGTTCTTC. Translation gives CASSFRPENNEQFF.

On this clonotype itself: Compared with germline, one end of the junction differs, possibly owing to a read error. The rearrangement uses TRBV3-1 and TRBJ2-7, with a possible D match to TRBD2 (5 bases). CDR3 length equals 17 residues. From germline, CDR1 is LGHDT and CDR2 YNNKEL (reference sequence). The CDR3 region has the DNA TGTGCCAGCAGCCAAGAGGCCAACACTCCTCTCCTGGGAGCTCATCACTTC. This sequence encodes CASSQEANTPLLGAHHF.

The chain has TRBV10-3 and TRBJ2-7; D call uncertain. The CDR3 covers 12 residues. Germline assignment: CDR1 ENHRY and CDR2 SYGVKD. V lost 4 bases and J 5 bases, leaving 9 bases between the germline ends. The CDR3 sequence is CAISGRGDEQYF. The CDR3 region has the DNA TGTGCCATCAGTGGTCGCGGTGACGAGCAGTACTTC.

This clonotype was counted between two and nine times. The chain combines TRBV12-3 or TRBV12-4 with TRBJ1-2, with D perhaps matching TRBD1 (5 bases). The CDR3 runs to 13 residues. V was trimmed by 5 bases and J by 4 bases, leaving 11 bases between them. CDR3 sequence reads: CASSKTGGYGYTF. In DNA, the CDR3 is TGTGCCAGCAGTAAAACAGGTGGCTATGGCTACACCTTC.

V is TRBV12-3 or TRBV12-4 and J is TRBJ1-2, with D possibly matching TRBD1 (5 bases). The CDR3 spans 14 residues. V lost 3 bases and J 6 bases, leaving 14 bases between the germline ends. Here the CDR3 DNA reads TGTGCCAGCAGTTTTGGGGGGGATAGGAATGGCTACACCTTC. Translation: CASSFGGDRNGYTF.

Many counts were recorded for this clonotype. V usage is TRBV2 and J usage is TRBJ1-2, with D hard to call. The V end was cut by 6 bases, the J end by 0 bases, with 8 bases between. There are 13 residues in the CDR3. CDR1 is SNHLY, CDR2 FYNNEI, per germline. The CDR3 sequence: CASSPPANYGYTF. The CDR3 DNA sequence: TGTGCCAGCAGCCCACCCGCTAACTATGGCTACACCTTC.

This chain links TRBV28 with TRBJ1-5; a possible D gene is TRBD1 (5 bases). With 9 bases removed from V and 9 bases from J, the gap between germline ends came to 15 bases. The germline CDR1 and CDR2 sequences are MDHEN and SYDVKM. The CDR3 sequence is 12 residues long. CDR3 region: CASHTPGGPQHF. Written as DNA, the CDR3 is TGTGCCAGTCACACCCCCGGGGGGCCCCAGCATTTT.

This clonotype showed up many times. V gene TRBV4-1 combines with J gene TRBJ2-7; 9 positions match TRBD1. Germline V CDR1 and CDR2: MGHRA, YSYEKL. With V trimmed by 4 bases and J by 6 bases, 7 bases remained unmatched. This CDR3 has 14 amino acids. Here the CDR3 DNA reads TGCGCCAGCAGCCCCGGGACAGGGCCTCGCGAGCAGTACTTC. This encodes CASSPGTGPREQYF.

This clonotype was seen many times. This sequence joins TRBV12-3 or TRBV12-4 and TRBJ2-7; a possible D gene is TRBD1 (6 bases). The germline V and J ends were trimmed by 3 bases and 4 bases, with 10 bases remaining between them. This CDR3 spans 13 amino acids. The CDR3 nucleotides read TGTGCCAGCAGTTTGGAAGGGGGATACGAGCAGTACTTC. As protein: CASSLEGGYEQYF.

The sample holds a few counts of this clonotype. V gene TRBV6-1 combines with J gene TRBJ2-2, with TRBD2 matching over 11 bases. Germline loops: CDR1 MNHNS, CDR2 SASEGT. The CDR3 extends over 17 amino acids. The ends lost 6 bases at V and 5 bases at J; junction bases unmatched: 11. CDR3 in amino acids: CASSSLAGVSGTGELFF. In DNA, the CDR3 is TGTGCCAGCAGCTCACTAGCGGGAGTTAGCGGAACCGGGGAGCTGTTTTTT.

This clonotype was detected ten times or more. The chain employs TRBV12-3 or TRBV12-4 and TRBJ2-3; 10 bases are shared with TRBD1. This CDR3 spans 16 amino acids. Trimming took 4 bases from V and 3 from J; bases not matched to a gene: 7. The CDR3 DNA follows: TGTGCCAGCAGTTACGGACAGGGGGGAGGGACAGATACGCAGTATTTT. This sequence encodes CASSYGQGGGTDTQYF.

There are many counts of this clonotype. The rearrangement uses TRBV6-2 or TRBV6-3 and TRBJ1-2; D is unclear. V shed 4 bases and J shed 0 bases, with 6 bases lying between them. Germline V lookup: CDR1 MNHEY, CDR2 SVGEGT. This CDR3 region has 13 residues. The CDR3 region has the DNA TGTGCCAGCAGTTTTAGCGCTAACTATGGCTACACCTTC. This codes for CASSFSANYGYTF.

V gene TRBV9 combines with J gene TRBJ2-1, with a tentative D call TRBD2 (6 bases). CDR1 is SGDLS and CDR2 is YYNGEE in the germline V gene. Trimming pared 0 bases from V and 4 bases from J, leaving 23 bases between. The CDR3 extends over 19 amino acids. The CDR3 bases are TGTGCCAGCAGCGTAGACTTTTGGCGGGCTAGCGAGGGGTACAATGAGCAGTTCTTC. Translation: CASSVDFWRASEGYNEQFF.

This chain connects TRBV5-4 to TRBJ2-5; D gene unclear. CDR3 length: 13 amino acids. CDR1 is SGHNT and CDR2 is YYREEE in the germline V gene (reference sequence). V lost 1 base to trimming and J lost 2 bases, with 6 bases between them. CDR3 bases: TGTGCCAGCAGCTTGATCAGTCAAGAGACCCAGTACTTC. Its protein product is CASSLISQETQYF.

This chain links TRBV7-6 with TRBJ2-7; tentatively, D is TRBD1 (7 bases). In germline, CDR1 is SGHVS, CDR2 FNYEAQ. The V end was cut by 5 bases, the J end by 5 bases, with 19 bases between. The CDR3 consists of 15 residues. The CDR3 is CASSPRDRLVDEQYF. CDR3 DNA sequence: TGTGCCAGCAGCCCCAGGGACAGACTAGTAGACGAGCAGTACTTC.

There are a few counts of this clonotype. This rearrangement joins TRBV7-3 to TRBJ1-6, with 10 bases identical to TRBD1. Unmatched junction bases numbered 5, after V lost 4 bases and J lost 8 bases. The CDR3 covers 15 residues. The germline V gene has CDR1 SGHTA and CDR2 FQGTGA. The CDR3 sequence is CASSSSGTGDSPLHF. For the CDR3, the DNA is TGTGCCAGCAGCTCATCCGGGACAGGGGATTCACCCCTCCACTTT.

This clonotype occurred many times. This chain's CDR3 is CSVGRGRGETQYF. In DNA form, the CDR3 reads TGCAGCGTGGGTCGGGGGAGAGGAGAGACCCAGTACTTC. This rearrangement joins TRBV29-1 to TRBJ2-5; weak D call: TRBD2 (6 bases). V lost 6 bases and J lost 4, with 15 bases in between. Per the germline V gene, CDR1 is SQVTM and CDR2 is ANQGSEA. This CDR3 comprises 13 residues. Together with reference TRBV29-1 and TRBJ2-5, the CDR3 gives the full variable domain: SAVISQKPSRDICQRGTSLTIQCQVDSQVTMMFWYRQQPGQSLTLIATANQGSEATYESGFVIDKFPISRPNLTFSTLTVSNMSPEDSSIYLCSVGRGRGETQYFGPGTRLLVL.

This clonotype showed up many times. DNA of the CDR3: TGTGCCACCAGGCTGAGCAGGGGAACTGAAGCTTTCTTT. This gives the protein CATRLSRGTEAFF. J is TRBJ1-1 and V is TRBV24-1, with D tentatively TRBD1 (6 bases). Germline assignment: CDR1 KGHDR and CDR2 SFDVKD. The CDR3 extends over 13 amino acids. V lost 7 bases, J lost 5 bases, and 13 bases lay in between.

This clonotype was seen repeatedly, ten times or more. J is TRBJ2-1 and V is TRBV6-2 or TRBV6-3, with 11 bases aligning to TRBD1. V was pared by 11 bases and J by 7 bases, with 10 bases of the junction left unmatched. The length of the CDR3 is 14 residues. Germline V gene data show CDR1 as MNHEY and CDR2 as SVGEGT. CDR3 protein: CASSGTGGSNEQFF. Here the CDR3 DNA reads TGTGCCTCGTCCGGGACAGGGGGGAGTAATGAGCAGTTCTTC.

Only a few counts were recorded for this clonotype. V usage is TRBV4-2 and J usage is TRBJ1-1; no clear D. This CDR3 has 15 amino acids. With 0 bases removed from V and 2 bases from J, the gap between germline ends came to 10 bases. CDR1 and CDR2 (germline): LGHNA, YNFKEQ. The CDR3 bases are TGTGCCAGCAGCCAAGATGGGTCAGCAAACACTGAAGCTTTCTTT. This codes for CASSQDGSANTEAFF.

This clonotype was seen a few times. The V gene is TRBV7-8, the J gene TRBJ1-3, with D possibly TRBD1 on 6 matching bases. The germline CDR1 and CDR2 sequences are SGHVS and FQNEAQ. The CDR3 extends over 14 amino acids. V lost 10 bases and J lost 0, with 13 bases in between. The CDR3 region is CAIGGSSSGNTIYF. The DNA of the CDR3 is TGTGCCATTGGGGGCTCGAGCTCTGGAAACACCATATATTTT.

This sequence joins TRBV29-1 and TRBJ2-3, with D possibly being TRBD1 or TRBD2 (6 bases each). The germline gives CDR1 SQVTM, CDR2 ANQGSEA. V lost 5 bases, J lost 8 bases, and 11 bases lay in between. The length of the CDR3 is 11 residues. The CDR3 sequence: CSVLQGGTQYF. The CDR3 DNA reads TGCAGCGTTTTACAGGGAGGTACGCAGTATTTT.

This clonotype was observed a few times. The rearrangement links TRBV7-9 to TRBJ2-7; D not certain. Germline-derived CDR1 and CDR2 are SEHNR and FQNEAQ (reference sequence). This CDR3 region has 15 residues. V was trimmed by 5 bases and J by 6 bases, leaving 20 bases between them. The CDR3 sequence is CASSPRYDSPSEQYF. The CDR3 DNA sequence: TGTGCCAGCAGCCCGAGGTACGACTCACCCAGCGAGCAGTACTTC.